A selection of T cell receptor beta chains follows, all from one sample in a study of post-analysis software for immune sequencing data. TCRdb called the PCR reads again in MiXCR, with one record for every CDR3 protein. The table shows fewer than 550,000 distinct CDR3 sequences, with 30% to 40% occurring only once. Material: blood. The receptors derive from a girl younger than 18 with multiple sclerosis. CDR3s include the opening cysteine and the closing phenylalanine or tryptophan. The D gene is left open where the match is weak. Size tells how often a clone was seen (once, few, many) or the class of an expanded clone, and some rows leave it out.

J: TRBJ2-6
V: TRBV29-1
size: few
D: NA
DNA: TGCAGCGCCCAAGGGGCGACTGGGGCCAACGTCCTGACTTTC
CDR3: CSAQGATGANVLTF

J: TRBJ1-6
V: TRBV7-8
size: few
D: NA
DNA: TGTGCCAGCACAAATCAGGGGTTTGGTTCACCCCTCCACTTT
CDR3: CASTNQGFGSPLHF

J: TRBJ1-5
V: TRBV5-1
size: NA
D: NA
DNA: TGCGCCAGCAGCTCGGGACTGGCCAGCCAGCCCCAGCATTTT
CDR3: CASSSGLASQPQHF

J: TRBJ2-6
V: TRBV25-1
size: NA
D: NA
DNA: TGTGCCAGCAGTGAATATTCGGGGGCTGGGGCCAACGTCCTGACTTTC
CDR3: CASSEYSGAGANVLTF

J: TRBJ2-1
V: TRBV2
size: NA
D: TRBD2
DNA: TGTGCCAGCAGCGCTTCTAGCGGGGGGCCCTACAATGAGCAGTTCTTC
CDR3: CASSASSGGPYNEQFF

J: TRBJ1-5
V: TRBV9
size: few
D: TRBD1
DNA: TGTGCCAGCAGCGCCGGGACAGGGCACAATCAGCCCCAGCATTTT
CDR3: CASSAGTGHNQPQHF

J: TRBJ1-5
V: TRBV29-1
size: few
D: NA
DNA: TGCAGCGCCGTTTTAGGGGGATCTGGGCCCCAGCATTTT
CDR3: CSAVLGGSGPQHF

J: TRBJ2-1
V: TRBV7-2
size: NA
D: TRBD2
DNA: TGTGCCAGCAGCTTCTCCCCCGGGGGACTAGCCTACAATGAGCAGTTCTTC
CDR3: CASSFSPGGLAYNEQFF

J: TRBJ2-1
V: TRBV29-1
size: NA
D: TRBD2
DNA: TGCAGCGTTGACCTAGCGGGGATAGTTGAGAATGGGCAGTTCTTC
CDR3: CSVDLAGIVENGQFF

J: TRBJ2-5
V: TRBV7-2
size: NA
D: NA
DNA: TGTGCCAGCAGCTTAAATCTACGGGGTACGCGGACCCAGTACTTC
CDR3: CASSLNLRGTRTQYF

J: TRBJ2-7
V: TRBV12-3/TRBV12-4
size: NA
D: NA
DNA: TGTGCCAGCAACATATTGGGTCCGTACTACGAGCAGTACTTC
CDR3: CASNILGPYYEQYF

J: TRBJ1-4
V: TRBV5-1
size: NA
D: NA
DNA: TGCGCCAGCAGCTTCGGGGGCCCCGAAGGGGAAAAACTGTTTTTT
CDR3: CASSFGGPEGEKLFF

J: TRBJ1-5
V: TRBV6-6
size: NA
D: NA
DNA: TGTGCCAGCGCGGACAGAGCATCCAATCAGCCCCAGCATTTT
CDR3: CASADRASNQPQHF

J: TRBJ1-1
V: TRBV18
size: NA
D: NA
DNA: TGTGCCAGCTCACGTCCCGGGGGGGGCAGAGGTACTGAAGCTTTCTTT
CDR3: CASSRPGGGRGTEAFF

J: TRBJ1-2
V: TRBV5-1
size: few
D: TRBD1
DNA: TGCGCCAGCAGCTCGGGACAGGGTCACTATGGCTACACCTTC
CDR3: CASSSGQGHYGYTF

J: TRBJ2-2
V: TRBV11-2
size: NA
D: TRBD2
DNA: TGTGCCAGCAGCCGTAGCGGGGGGACGAACACCGGGGAGCTGTTTTTT
CDR3: CASSRSGGTNTGELFF

J: TRBJ2-1
V: TRBV20-1
size: NA
D: TRBD2
DNA: TGCAGTGCTAAGGGGAGCGGGGGAATATCCTACAATGAGCAGTTCTTC
CDR3: CSAKGSGGISYNEQFF

J: TRBJ2-2
V: TRBV9
size: NA
D: NA
DNA: TGTGCCAGCAGCGTAGGTGTTTGGGGGGAGCTGTTTTTT
CDR3: CASSVGVWGELFF

J: TRBJ2-1
V: TRBV5-1
size: once
D: TRBD2
DNA: TGCGCCGGCAGCTTGGTAGGGCGGGGGGGCCTTTACAATGAGCAGTTCTTC
CDR3: CAGSLVGRGGLYNEQFF

J: TRBJ2-1
V: TRBV12-5
size: NA
D: NA
DNA: TGTGCTAGTGGTTTGTTCGCCTATGAGCAGTTCTTC
CDR3: CASGLFAYEQFF

J: TRBJ2-5
V: TRBV12-3/TRBV12-4
size: NA
D: TRBD2
DNA: TGTGCCAGCAGTTTAAGCGGGATTCAAGAGACCCAGTACTTC
CDR3: CASSLSGIQETQYF

J: TRBJ2-2
V: TRBV7-8
size: NA
D: NA
DNA: TGTGCCAGCAGTCTATGGGGGACATCGAACACCGGGGAGCTGTTTTTT
CDR3: CASSLWGTSNTGELFF

J: TRBJ2-7
V: TRBV9
size: many
D: NA
DNA: TGTGCCAGCAGCCAGGGGCTTCTCTACGAGCAGTACTTC
CDR3: CASSQGLLYEQYF

J: TRBJ2-5
V: TRBV21-1
size: NA
D: NA
DNA: TGTGCCAGCAGCAACTTTAAAAACCAAGAGACCCAGTACTTC
CDR3: CASSNFKNQETQYF

J: TRBJ2-5
V: TRBV18
size: few
D: NA
DNA: TGTGCCAGCTCGCCCTGGAAGAGTCAAGAGACCCAGTACTTC
CDR3: CASSPWKSQETQYF

J: TRBJ2-1
V: TRBV6-5
size: NA
D: NA
DNA: TGTGCCAGCAGTTACACGCCCAATGAGCAGTTCTTC
CDR3: CASSYTPNEQFF

J: TRBJ2-1
V: TRBV12-3/TRBV12-4
size: few
D: NA
DNA: TGTGCCAGCAGTCCCCCTTGGGGGGGGCCTTCCTACAATGAGCAGTTCTTC
CDR3: CASSPPWGGPSYNEQFF

J: TRBJ2-5
V: TRBV27
size: NA
D: TRBD2
DNA: TGTGCCAGCAGTTACCTGACTAGCGGGGACAATCAAGAGACCCAGTACTTC
CDR3: CASSYLTSGDNQETQYF

J: TRBJ2-5
V: TRBV10-3
size: NA
D: TRBD1
DNA: TGTGCCACCGTAGCAATGACAGGGGAAGAGACCCAGTACTTC
CDR3: CATVAMTGEETQYF